Below, 9 T cell receptor beta chains from the same sample are listed, as sequenced in a study of glioma-infiltrating T cells. Using RNA template, CDR3s of TCR alpha and beta were amplified with iRepertoire arm-PCR. MiXCR, applied by TCRdb to the multiplex PCR reads, yields one record per CDR3 protein. Altogether fewer than 200,000 distinct CDR3 sequences are present, roughly a third being singletons, with the ten largest covering around 21%. The sequenced material came from glioma tissue, nonneoplastic brain tissue, or PBMCs (not recorded which). Receptors were obtained from a human donor with low-grade glioma or glioblastoma, undergoing nonglioma brain surgery, or in good health (not recorded which).

In this sample, this clonotype turned up many times. The gene calls are TRBV20-1 and TRBJ1-1; D gene uncertain. The CDR3 extends over 11 amino acids. CDR1 DFQATT and CDR2 SNEGSKA come from the germline V gene (reference sequence). V was clipped by 2 bases and J by 6 bases, with 7 bases between them. The CDR3 DNA follows: TGCAGTGCTAGAAAGACGGCTGAAGCTTTCTTT. Encoded protein: CSARKTAEAFF.

This chain links TRBV7-8 with TRBJ1-4; TRBD1 matches 7 bases. Germline loops: CDR1 SGHVS, CDR2 FQNEAQ. The ends lost 10 bases at V and 1 base at J; junction bases unmatched: 12. The CDR3 totals 16 residues. The CDR3 bases are TGTGCCACCGCCGGGGACAGCCTGTTAACTAATGAAAAACTGTTTTTT. Protein sequence: CATAGDSLLTNEKLFF.

This clonotype was detected ten times or more. The V call is TRBV27, the J call TRBJ2-1; weak D call: TRBD1 (5 bases). CDR3 length: 15 amino acids. The V gene's germline CDR1 is MNHEY and CDR2 SMNVEV (reference sequence). The V gene lost 8 bases and the J gene lost 0 bases, with 14 bases spanning the gap. CDR3 amino acids: CASQVGQGSYNEQFF. In DNA form, the CDR3 reads TGTGCCAGCCAAGTCGGGCAGGGCTCCTACAATGAGCAGTTCTTC.

This clonotype was seen at least ten times. The chain combines TRBV6-2 or TRBV6-3 with TRBJ2-6; D might be TRBD1 or TRBD2, each matching 5 bases. This CDR3 is built from 17 residues. Trimming took 2 bases from V and 0 from J, leaving 11 bases between them. CDR1 is MNHEY and CDR2 is SVGEGT in the germline V gene. In DNA, the CDR3 is TGTGCCAGCAGTTACGAGGGGTACCTCTCTGGGGCCAACGTCCTGACTTTC. The encoded protein is CASSYEGYLSGANVLTF.

This clonotype was observed many times. J is TRBJ2-7 and V is TRBV6-2 or TRBV6-3, with 9 bases that match TRBD1. The germline V gene has CDR1 MNHEY and CDR2 SVGEGT. V lost 4 bases to trimming and J lost 3 bases; unmatched junction nucleotides: 10. The CDR3 is 16 residues long. CDR3 sequence (DNA): TGTGCCAGCAGTTCCGTAGACCCGGGACAGGGCTACGAGCAGTACTTC. Its protein product is CASSSVDPGQGYEQYF.

The table lists this clonotype with many counts. The rearrangement uses TRBV28 and TRBJ1-5; D is unresolved. Per germline, CDR1 MDHEN and CDR2 SYDVKM. V lost 7 bases to trimming and J lost 4 bases, with 11 bases between them. CDR3 length: 13 amino acids. CDR3: CASTRIENQPQHF. CDR3 sequence (DNA): TGTGCCAGCACCCGGATAGAGAATCAGCCCCAGCATTTT.

The CDR3 sequence is CASKAGTQETQYF. DNA for the CDR3: TGTGCCAGTAAGGCGGGAACCCAAGAGACCCAGTACTTC. The rearrangement joins TRBV19 to TRBJ2-5, with D possibly TRBD2 on 6 matching bases. The CDR3 spans 13 residues. From germline, CDR1 is LNHDA and CDR2 SQIVND (reference sequence). The germline V and J ends were trimmed by 7 bases and 1 base, with 10 bases remaining between them. The full variable domain, in which reference TRBV19 and TRBJ2-5 provide the parts outside the CDR3, is DGGITQSPKYLFRKEGQNVTLSCEQNLNHDAMYWYRQDPGQGLRLIYYSQIVNDFQKGDIAEGYSVSREKKESFPLTVTSAQKNPTAFYLCASKAGTQETQYFGPGTRLLVL.

The chain combines TRBV2 with TRBJ2-1, with 10 nucleotides matching TRBD2. This CDR3 region has 16 residues. Germline lookup yields CDR1 SNHLY and CDR2 FYNNEI. V trimming: 0 bases; J trimming: 12 bases; junction bases outside the gene matches: 11. The CDR3 sequence is CASSEAPGLALRGQFF. CDR3 bases: TGTGCCAGCAGTGAAGCCCCGGGACTAGCGCTTCGTGGGCAGTTCTTC.

This clonotype was counted ten times or more. The CDR3 sequence: CASSLQGGGTDTQYF. In DNA form, the CDR3 reads TGTGCCAGCAGTCTACAGGGTGGGGGCACAGATACGCAGTATTTT. The chain has TRBV12-3 or TRBV12-4 and TRBJ2-3; the D gene is possibly TRBD1 (6 bases). The CDR3 length is 15 residues. The V end was cut by 5 bases, the J end by 1 base, with 13 bases between.